Given below is one T cell receptor (beta chain) in context. What it binds is unknown. The data originate from a study of graft-versus-host responses after intestinal transplantation. Whole-study results and caveats: Early post-transplant declines in HvG were associated with peak levels of circulating GvH clones. Some GvH clones were seen earlier in gut or blood, suggesting intestinal origin.

Profiling relied on immunoSEQ multiplex PCR, and the TCRdb table lists in-frame clones only, not all of them. The sample includes around 67,000 clones, 84% of them seen just once. This specimen was unstimulated CD4+ T cells sorted from spleen or lymph node cells, taken before transplant. The origin of this receptor is a human donor who was the organ donor for an intestinal transplant.

The CDR3 is CASSPNSDSMDPNYEQYV. CDR3 coding DNA: TGTGCCAGCAGTCCAAATTCGGACAGTATGGACCCGAACTACGAGCAGTACGTC. V and J are TRBV27 and TRBJ2-7; D perhaps matches TRBD1 (6 bases). V was cut by 5 bases and J by 3 bases, with 26 bases left in between. From germline, CDR1 is MNHEY and CDR2 SMNVEV (reference sequence). The CDR3 contains 18 residues.